This TCR beta chain stems from a study of early T cells in non-severe SARS-CoV-2 infection (dated by TCRdb to 2020 to 2023). About the full investigation: Because TCR sequencing was done on bulk RNA from unsorted whole blood, the alpha and beta chains could not be paired.

The library was obtained by 5' RACE. TCRdb shows the sequencer as NextSeq 500. To correct for sequencing error and PCR bias, the TCR library protocol tagged individual cDNA molecules with unique molecular identifiers. Sequencing covered both TCR alpha and beta chains, and within each sample the abundances of alpha and beta sequences were tightly co-correlated. The original pipeline was this. Decombinator V4 was used to annotate the V gene, J gene and CDR3 of the TCR sequences. Expanded TCRs were defined as changing significantly between any two time points under a Poisson model with p below 0.0001. Abundances of TCRs were expressed as counts per million after normalisation to the total number of TCRs sequenced in each sample. VDJdb, accessed 1 November 2021, was searched for CMV, EBV and SARS-CoV-2 annotated TCRs, excluding TCRs annotated for multiple antigens. TCRdb cleaned the public reads at Q25 with fastp, built clones with MiXCR and kept in-frame beta chains. Here each entry gathers all rows of one CDR3 protein and keeps the most common genes and DNA. TCRdb's processing, not the study's, gives the V and J calls here. This sample lists some 49,000 distinct CDR3 sequences; roughly 8.2% were detected once. The ten top clones hold roughly 4% of the sample.

General findings and caveats noted by the study authors: VDJdb matching was skewed toward anti-spike CD8 responses and likely underestimated virus-specific expansions by missing private and CD4 specificities.

The study was a case-control design nested within a healthcare worker cohort in London, UK, with weekly nasopharyngeal swab PCR tests and blood sampling. Healthcare workers were enrolled in the week of the UK lockdown, from 23 to 31 March 2020, and were followed every week for up to roughly 15 weeks. Note on this clonotype: Its binding antigen is unknown. No much larger clone exists at a distance of one base, and base qualities are not known.

This receptor was identified in an adult who was a healthcare worker with PCR-confirmed SARS-CoV-2 infection or an uninfected control (not recorded which). The sequenced sample was whole blood.

The sequence in DNA is TGTGCCAGCAGTTTAGCGAATGGCGGGGGGGGAGATACGCAGTATTTT. It specifies CASSLANGGGGDTQYF. The rearranged chain carries TRBV12-3 or TRBV12-4 and TRBJ2-3; 9 bases in the junction line up with TRBD2. Relative to germline, V is missing 0 bases and J is missing 5 bases, with 6 bases of the junction outside any gene match. From cysteine to phenylalanine, the CDR3 is 16 amino acids long. Solely the CDR3 DNA is kept, with 48 bases framed from the first base.